A single sample gave rise to the 29 T cell receptor beta chains below, sequenced in a study of blood T cell repertoires in COVID-19. Some clones are missing from TCRdb's copy, which holds only in-frame ones; the method was immunoSEQ multiplex PCR. The sample holds 150,000 to 180,000 clones, 75% to 90% seen once. Sequencing was performed on peripheral blood. Source of these receptors: a man in his fifties or sixties with acute or convalescent COVID-19.

This rearrangement joins TRBV7-2 to TRBJ2-2; 8 bases are shared with TRBD2. The CDR3 totals 12 residues. CDR1 SGHTA and CDR2 FQGNSA come from the germline V gene. The V gene end was trimmed by 6 bases and the J gene end by 14 bases; junction bases not matched to a gene: 8. This CDR3 reads CASSWPGGVLFF. The DNA for the CDR3 is TGTGCCAGCAGTTGGCCGGGGGGGGTACTGTTTTTT.

This clone has only one observation. The V call is TRBV14, the J call TRBJ1-2; TRBD1 agrees at 9 bases. This CDR3 has 14 residues. The V gene end was trimmed by 4 bases and the J gene end by 8 bases; junction bases not matched to a gene: 8. The V gene's germline CDR1 is SGHDN and CDR2 FVKESK. The CDR3 here is CASSPTTGGYGYTF. CDR3 bases: TGTGCCAGCAGCCCGACCACAGGGGGCTACGGCTACACCTTC.

The chain joins TRBV3-1 (or the pseudogene TRBV3-2) to TRBJ1-2; 7 bases map to TRBD1. Trimming took 0 bases from V and 4 from J; bases not matched to a gene: 5. Germline V lookup: CDR1 LGHDT, CDR2 YNNKEL (reference sequence). The CDR3 runs 15 residues. For the CDR3, the DNA is TGTGCCAGCAGCCAAGATGGTCCAGGGGGCTATGGCTACACCTTC. This gives the protein CASSQDGPGGYGYTF.

The chain uses TRBV6-5 and TRBJ2-7; D remains unclear. The CDR3 totals 13 residues. The V and J ends lost 4 bases and 0 bases respectively, with 7 bases between them. Per germline, CDR1 MNHEY and CDR2 SVGAGI. The CDR3 spells CASSSSVSYEQYF. CDR3 nucleotide sequence: TGTGCCAGCAGTTCCAGCGTCTCCTACGAGCAGTACTTC.

The gene calls are TRBV5-5 and TRBJ2-7, with TRBD1 matching 8 bases. This CDR3 has 16 amino acids. V shed 0 bases and J 1 base; nucleotides not matched to a gene: 6. Germline CDR1 is SGHKS and CDR2 is YYEKEE (reference sequence). Here the CDR3 reads CASSLVGRQGSYEQYF. For the CDR3, the DNA is TGTGCCAGCAGCTTGGTGGGGCGACAGGGGTCCTACGAGCAGTACTTC.

The chain recombines TRBV7-9 with TRBJ1-5; 8 nucleotides agree with TRBD1. CDR3 length equals 15 residues. Per the germline V gene, CDR1 is SEHNR and CDR2 is FQNEAQ (reference sequence). Losses at the gene ends were 5 bases for V and 6 bases for J; bases not matched to a gene: 9. In DNA, the CDR3 is TGTGCCAGCAGCCAAACAGGGGGAAGTGGTCAGCCCCAGCATTTT. Protein: CASSQTGGSGQPQHF.

This rearrangement joins TRBV4-1 to TRBJ1-1, with 8 bases aligning to TRBD1. Germline loops: CDR1 MGHRA, CDR2 YSYEKL. V lost 1 base to trimming and J lost 1 base; unmatched junction nucleotides: 8. There are 17 residues in the CDR3. The CDR3 region is CASSQVDQGAWNTEAFF. As DNA, the CDR3 is TGCGCCAGCAGCCAAGTCGACCAGGGGGCCTGGAACACTGAAGCTTTCTTT.

The chain couples TRBV6-2 or TRBV6-3 to TRBJ2-3; TRBD2 matches at 16 bases. The V gene's germline CDR1 is MNHEY and CDR2 SVGEGT. Trimming took 2 bases from V and 4 from J; bases not matched to a gene: 3. The CDR3 has 17 amino acids. Here the CDR3 DNA reads TGTGCCAGCAGTTACGGGACTAGCGGGGGGGCCGCAGATACGCAGTATTTT. The encoded protein is CASSYGTSGGAADTQYF.

This chain uses TRBV18 with TRBJ1-2; tentative D call: TRBD1 (6 bases). CDR1 and CDR2 from the germline V gene are KGHSH and LQKENI. The CDR3 extends over 13 amino acids. The V and J ends lost 2 bases and 4 bases respectively, with 8 bases between them. The CDR3 DNA reads as TGTGCCAGCTCACCATGGGACACCTATGGCTACACCTTC. It is translated as CASSPWDTYGYTF.

The CDR3 nucleotides read TGCGCCAGCAGCCTAGGACATCTGAACACTGAAGCTTTCTTT. It specifies CASSLGHLNTEAFF. This chain joins TRBV4-3 and TRBJ1-1, with D possibly matching TRBD1 (5 bases). In germline, CDR1 is LGHNA, CDR2 YSLEER. Trimming pared 4 bases from V and 0 bases from J, leaving 9 bases between. The length of the CDR3 is 14 residues.

The chain carries TRBV7-2 and TRBJ1-1, with D possibly matching TRBD1 (6 bases). This CDR3 is 15 amino acids long. V lost 2 bases and J lost 1, with 11 bases in between. Germline V gives CDR1 SGHTA, CDR2 FQGNSA. As DNA, the CDR3 is TGTGCCAGCAGCTTAAAGGGACATCAGAACACTGAAGCTTTCTTT. Protein sequence: CASSLKGHQNTEAFF.

The rearrangement links TRBV6-2 or TRBV6-3 to TRBJ2-6, with TRBD1 matching over 9 bases. Germline V gene lookup returns CDR1 MNHEY and CDR2 SVGEGT. V shed 5 bases, J shed 0 bases, and the junction held 5 bases outside the gene matches. This CDR3 is 17 amino acids long. The CDR3 reads CASSLGQGFSGANVLTF. DNA for the CDR3: TGTGCCAGCAGTCTGGGACAGGGTTTCTCTGGGGCCAACGTCCTGACTTTC.

The chain carries TRBV2 and TRBJ1-6, with 9 bases that match TRBD1. Germline V CDR1 and CDR2: SNHLY, FYNNEI. V gave up 7 bases and J gave up 10 bases; unmatched junction bases: 8. There are 14 residues in the CDR3. CDR3 DNA: TGTGCCAGCATCCCGGGACAGGGATGGTCACCCCTCCACTTT. Protein product: CASIPGQGWSPLHF.

The V call is TRBV29-1, the J call TRBJ1-5; perhaps TRBD1 as D (5 bases). Germline loops: CDR1 SQVTM, CDR2 ANQGSEA. The CDR3 extends over 14 amino acids. The V end lost 4 bases, the J end lost 2 bases, and 12 bases lay between the germline ends. CDR3 loop: CSVVWGVGNQPQHF. The DNA of the CDR3 is TGCAGCGTTGTATGGGGGGTTGGCAATCAGCCCCAGCATTTT.

The chain uses TRBV3-1 (or the pseudogene TRBV3-2) and TRBJ2-3; 8 nucleotides match TRBD2. The J segment lost 0 bases and the V segment lost 1 base, leaving 9 bases of the junction unmatched. CDR3 length equals 18 residues. Germline V gene sequence: CDR1 LGHDT, CDR2 YNNKEL (reference sequence). This chain's CDR3 is CASSQAPTSGPSTDTQYF. The CDR3 bases are TGTGCCAGCAGCCAAGCTCCCACTAGCGGACCTAGCACAGATACGCAGTATTTT.

The chain has TRBV27 and TRBJ1-1, with D perhaps TRBD1 (5 bases). This CDR3 comprises 17 residues. V was cut by 5 bases and J by 3 bases, with 22 bases left in between. The V gene's germline CDR1 is MNHEY and CDR2 SMNVEV (reference sequence). CDR3 sequence reads: CASSPGLRPIVDTEAFF. CDR3 nucleotide sequence: TGTGCCAGCAGTCCGGGACTGAGGCCCATTGTAGACACTGAAGCTTTCTTT.

The genes are TRBV6-6 and TRBJ2-7; D ambiguous. V was trimmed by 3 bases and J by 3 bases, leaving 12 bases between them. Germline-derived CDR1 and CDR2 are MNHNY and SVGAGI (reference sequence). The CDR3 contains 14 residues. CDR3 in DNA: TGTGCCAGCAGTTATAGAAGCCGTTTCTACGAGCAGTACTTC. Translation: CASSYRSRFYEQYF.

The rearrangement links TRBV5-1 to TRBJ2-3; 7 bases agree with TRBD2. Germline V gene lookup returns CDR1 SGHRS and CDR2 YFSETQ. With 5 bases clipped from V and 0 bases from J, the junction kept 6 bases outside the gene matches. The CDR3 covers 15 residues. CDR3 nucleotides: TGCGCCAGCAGGACTAGCCCAACTAGCACAGATACGCAGTATTTT. Translated, it gives CASRTSPTSTDTQYF.

The chain combines TRBV2 with TRBJ1-2, with D possibly matching TRBD1 (6 bases). In germline, CDR1 is SNHLY, CDR2 FYNNEI. V lost 7 bases, J lost 3 bases, and 15 bases lay in between. CDR3 length equals 14 residues. The CDR3 region is CASNLQGADYGYTF. CDR3 DNA: TGTGCCAGCAATCTACAGGGAGCTGACTATGGCTACACCTTC.

The V gene is TRBV4-3, the J gene TRBJ2-5, with a weak D call TRBD2 (6 bases). From germline, CDR1 is LGHNA and CDR2 YSLEER. Trimming shortened V by 4 bases and J by 5 bases, and 11 bases separated the two germline ends. The CDR3 runs to 13 residues. The DNA of the CDR3 is TGCGCCAGCAGCCGGGAGGTCAGGGAGACCCAGTACTTC. Amino acids: CASSREVRETQYF.

This clone was recorded a few times. The chain carries TRBV5-4 and TRBJ1-2; 8 bases align to TRBD1. Germline trimming cut 0 bases from V and 2 bases from J; bases unmatched to any gene: 3. This CDR3 is built from 15 residues. CDR1 is SGHNT and CDR2 is YYREEE in the germline V gene (reference sequence). The CDR3, as DNA: TGTGCCAGCAGCTTGGGAGCAGGGGGCAACTATGGCTACACCTTC. Residues: CASSLGAGGNYGYTF.

V is TRBV6-2 or TRBV6-3 and J is TRBJ1-5; 10 bases match TRBD1. The CDR3 loop spans 15 amino acids. Germline CDR1 is MNHEY and CDR2 is SVGEGT. V lost 5 bases, J lost 2 bases, and 3 bases stayed unmatched. The CDR3 DNA sequence: TGTGCCAGCAGTGTAGGGACAGGGGGCAATCAGCCCCAGCATTTT. Encoded protein: CASSVGTGGNQPQHF.

The rearrangement uses TRBV28 and TRBJ1-5, with D tentatively TRBD1 (6 bases). Germline CDR1 and CDR2: MDHEN and SYDVKM. This CDR3 has 16 amino acids. Trimming removed 5 bases at V and 7 bases at J, with 21 bases between. The CDR3 reads CASSQTHRVSRQPQHF. The DNA for the CDR3 is TGTGCCAGCAGTCAAACCCACAGGGTCTCCCGGCAGCCCCAGCATTTT. Variable domain in full (rest from reference TRBV28 and TRBJ1-5): DVKVTQSSRYLVKRTGEKVFLECVQDMDHENMFWYRQDPGLGLRLIYFSYDVKMKEKGDIPEGYSVSREKKERFSLILESASTNQTSMYLCASSQTHRVSRQPQHFGDGTRLSIL.

This chain uses TRBV27 with TRBJ2-1, with D possibly TRBD1 on 6 matching bases. CDR1 MNHEY and CDR2 SMNVEV come from the germline V gene (reference sequence). Trimming removed 2 bases from V and 6 bases from J, with 14 bases in between. The length of the CDR3 is 15 residues. CDR3 bases: TGTGCCAGCAGTTTACGGCAGGGGAACGGCAATGAGCAGTTCTTC. As protein: CASSLRQGNGNEQFF.

This clone was detected once. As DNA, the CDR3 is TGTGCCAGCAGCCGTGGGACTTCTTGCCTCAATGAGCAGTTCTTC. Encoded protein: CASSRGTSCLNEQFF. The chain links TRBV3-1 (or the pseudogene TRBV3-2) to TRBJ2-1, with a tentative D call TRBD2 (6 bases). The CDR3 totals 15 residues. Germline CDR1 is LGHDT and CDR2 is YNNKEL (reference sequence). Trimming removed 4 bases at V and 6 bases at J, with 16 bases between.

In DNA form, the CDR3 reads TGTGCCAGCAGTCCTTTCGGGGCGGGAGGGTCCCAGTTCTTC. It codes for CASSPFGAGGSQFF. This sequence joins TRBV6-5 and TRBJ2-1, with TRBD2 identical over 9 bases. This CDR3 spans 14 amino acids. V lost 5 bases and J lost 13; bases outside the gene matches: 12. Per the germline V gene, CDR1 is MNHEY and CDR2 is SVGAGI.

This clone was recorded once. The chain uses TRBV15 and TRBJ2-3; weak D call: TRBD2 (6 bases). Trimming took off 3 bases at V and 6 bases at J, with 19 bases between the two ends. CDR3 length: 16 amino acids. Germline-derived CDR1 and CDR2 are LNHNV and YYDKDF (reference sequence). The CDR3 loop reads CATSSRRVGLADTQYF. The DNA of the CDR3 is TGTGCCACCAGCAGTAGGAGGGTAGGGCTAGCGGATACGCAGTATTTT.

The count of this clone is one. This chain connects TRBV5-4 to TRBJ2-7, with TRBD1 matching over 7 bases. Germline CDR1 and CDR2: SGHNT and YYREEE (reference sequence). CDR3 length: 13 amino acids. The junction had 5 bases not matched to a gene; V was cut back by 5 bases and J by 3 bases. DNA for the CDR3: TGTGCCAGCAGGATGGGACAGAGCTACGAGCAGTACTTC. It yields the protein CASRMGQSYEQYF. The entire variable domain, with the rest obtained from reference TRBV5-4 and TRBJ2-7, is as follows: ETGVTQSPTHLIKTRGQQVTLRCSSQSGHNTVSWYQQALGQGPQFIFQYYREEENGRGNFPPRFSGLQFPNYSSELNVNALELDDSALYLCASRMGQSYEQYFGPGTRLTVT.

The rearrangement links TRBV28 to TRBJ1-4, with a tentative D call TRBD1 (6 bases). The CDR3 runs 15 residues. The V end lost 5 bases, the J end lost 4 bases, and 14 bases lay between the germline ends. The V gene's germline CDR1 is MDHEN and CDR2 SYDVKM. The CDR3: CASSPAGASNEKLFF. The CDR3, as DNA: TGTGCCAGCAGTCCAGCAGGGGCTAGTAATGAAAAACTGTTTTTT.